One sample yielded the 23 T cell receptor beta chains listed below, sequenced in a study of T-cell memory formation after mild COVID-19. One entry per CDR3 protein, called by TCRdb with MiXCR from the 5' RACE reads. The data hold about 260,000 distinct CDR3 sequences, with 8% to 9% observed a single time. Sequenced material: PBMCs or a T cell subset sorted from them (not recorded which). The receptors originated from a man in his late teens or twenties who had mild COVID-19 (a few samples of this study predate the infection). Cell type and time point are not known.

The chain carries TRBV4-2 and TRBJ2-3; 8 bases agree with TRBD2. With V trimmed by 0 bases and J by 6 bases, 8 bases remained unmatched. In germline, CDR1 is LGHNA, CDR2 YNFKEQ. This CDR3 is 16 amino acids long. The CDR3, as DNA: TGTGCCAGCAGCCAAGATGCCGGGGGGGCCTGGGATACGCAGTATTTT. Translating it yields CASSQDAGGAWDTQYF.

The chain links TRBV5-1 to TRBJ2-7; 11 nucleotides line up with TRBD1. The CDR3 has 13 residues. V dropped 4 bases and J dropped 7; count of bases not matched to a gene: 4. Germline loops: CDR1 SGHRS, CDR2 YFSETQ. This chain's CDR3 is CASSPRDRGEQYF. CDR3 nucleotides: TGCGCCAGCAGCCCCCGGGACAGGGGGGAGCAGTACTTC. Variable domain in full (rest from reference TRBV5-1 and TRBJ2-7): KAGVTQTPRYLIKTRGQQVTLSCSPISGHRSVSWYQQTPGQGLQFLFEYFSETQRNKGNFPGRFSGRQFSNSRSEMNVSTLELGDSALYLCASSPRDRGEQYFGPGTRLTVT.

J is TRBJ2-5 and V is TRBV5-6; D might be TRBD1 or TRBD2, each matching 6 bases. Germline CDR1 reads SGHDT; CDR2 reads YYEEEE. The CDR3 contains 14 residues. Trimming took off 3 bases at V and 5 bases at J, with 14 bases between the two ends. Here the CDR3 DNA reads TGTGCCAGCAGCTACGGGGGCAGGGGCGAGACCCAGTACTTC. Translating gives CASSYGGRGETQYF.

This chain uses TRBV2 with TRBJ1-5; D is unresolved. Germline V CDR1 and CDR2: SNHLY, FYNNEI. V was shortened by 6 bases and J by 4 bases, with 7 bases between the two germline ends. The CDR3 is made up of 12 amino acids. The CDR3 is CASRHRNQPQHF. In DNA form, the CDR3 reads TGTGCCAGCAGGCACCGGAATCAGCCCCAGCATTTT. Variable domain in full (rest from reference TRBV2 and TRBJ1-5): EPEVTQTPSHQVTQMGQEVILRCVPISNHLYFYWYRQILGQKVEFLVSFYNNEISEKSEIFDDQFSVERPDGSNFTLKIRSTKLEDSAMYFCASRHRNQPQHFGDGTRLSIL.

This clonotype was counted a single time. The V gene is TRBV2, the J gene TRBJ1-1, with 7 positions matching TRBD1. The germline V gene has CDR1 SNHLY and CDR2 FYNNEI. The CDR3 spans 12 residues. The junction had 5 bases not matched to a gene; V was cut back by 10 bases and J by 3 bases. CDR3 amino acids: CATRDSHTEAFF. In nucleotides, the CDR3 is TGTGCCACCCGGGACAGCCACACTGAAGCTTTCTTT.

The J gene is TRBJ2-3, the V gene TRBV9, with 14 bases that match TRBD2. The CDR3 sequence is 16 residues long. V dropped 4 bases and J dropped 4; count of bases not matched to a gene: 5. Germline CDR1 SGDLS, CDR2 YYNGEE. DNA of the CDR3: TGTGCCAGCAGCCCCGGACTAGCGGGAGGCGCAGATACGCAGTATTTT. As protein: CASSPGLAGGADTQYF.

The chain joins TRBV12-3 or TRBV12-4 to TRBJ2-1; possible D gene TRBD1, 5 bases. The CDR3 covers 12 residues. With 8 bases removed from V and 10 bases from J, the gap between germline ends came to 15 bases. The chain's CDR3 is CASGQGAAEQFF. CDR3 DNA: TGTGCCAGCGGCCAGGGCGCGGCGGAGCAGTTCTTC.

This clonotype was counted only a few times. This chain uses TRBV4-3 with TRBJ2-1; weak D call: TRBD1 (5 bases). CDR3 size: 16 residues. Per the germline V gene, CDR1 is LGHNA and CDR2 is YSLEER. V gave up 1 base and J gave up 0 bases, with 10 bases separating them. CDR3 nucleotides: TGCGCCAGCAGCCAAGTTACAGGCCCCTCCTACAATGAGCAGTTCTTC. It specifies CASSQVTGPSYNEQFF.

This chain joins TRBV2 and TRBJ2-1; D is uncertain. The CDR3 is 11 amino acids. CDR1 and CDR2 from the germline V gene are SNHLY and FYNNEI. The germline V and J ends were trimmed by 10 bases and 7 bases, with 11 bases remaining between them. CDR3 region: CANPVGNEQFF. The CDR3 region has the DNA TGTGCCAACCCCGTCGGGAATGAGCAGTTCTTC.

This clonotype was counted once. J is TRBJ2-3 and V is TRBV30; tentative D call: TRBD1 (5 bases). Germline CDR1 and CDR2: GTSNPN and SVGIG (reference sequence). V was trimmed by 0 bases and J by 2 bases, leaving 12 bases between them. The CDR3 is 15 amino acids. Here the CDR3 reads CAWSVQDGPTDTQYF. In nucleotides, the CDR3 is TGTGCCTGGAGTGTACAGGACGGACCCACAGATACGCAGTATTTT.

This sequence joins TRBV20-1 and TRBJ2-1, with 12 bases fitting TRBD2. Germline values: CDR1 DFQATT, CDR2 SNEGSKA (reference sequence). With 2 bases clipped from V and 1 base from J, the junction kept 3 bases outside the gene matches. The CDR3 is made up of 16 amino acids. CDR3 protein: CSARLAGGPSYNEQFF. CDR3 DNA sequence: TGCAGTGCTAGACTAGCGGGGGGGCCGTCCTACAATGAGCAGTTCTTC.

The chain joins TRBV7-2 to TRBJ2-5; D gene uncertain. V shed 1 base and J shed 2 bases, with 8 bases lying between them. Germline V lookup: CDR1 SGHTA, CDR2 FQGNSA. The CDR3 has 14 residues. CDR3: CASSLVGWQETQYF. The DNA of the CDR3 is TGTGCCAGCAGCTTAGTGGGGTGGCAAGAGACCCAGTACTTC.

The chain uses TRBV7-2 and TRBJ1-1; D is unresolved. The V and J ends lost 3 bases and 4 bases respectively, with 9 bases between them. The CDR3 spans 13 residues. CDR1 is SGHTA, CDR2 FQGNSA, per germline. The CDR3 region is CASSLLPGTEAFF. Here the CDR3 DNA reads TGTGCCAGCAGCTTGCTCCCAGGCACTGAAGCTTTCTTT.

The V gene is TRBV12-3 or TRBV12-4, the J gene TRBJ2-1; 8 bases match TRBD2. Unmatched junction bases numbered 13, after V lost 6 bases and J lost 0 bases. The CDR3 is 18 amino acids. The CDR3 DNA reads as TGTGCCAGCAGCCATCGCTCGGGGGGGGTGAGCTCCTACAATGAGCAGTTCTTC. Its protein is CASSHRSGGVSSYNEQFF.

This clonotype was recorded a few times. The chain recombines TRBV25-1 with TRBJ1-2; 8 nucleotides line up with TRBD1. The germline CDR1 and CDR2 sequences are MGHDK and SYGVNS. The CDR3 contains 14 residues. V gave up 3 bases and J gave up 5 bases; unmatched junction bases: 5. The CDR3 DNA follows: TGTGCCAGCAGTGACGACAGGGGAAGGTATGGCTACACCTTC. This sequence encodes CASSDDRGRYGYTF.

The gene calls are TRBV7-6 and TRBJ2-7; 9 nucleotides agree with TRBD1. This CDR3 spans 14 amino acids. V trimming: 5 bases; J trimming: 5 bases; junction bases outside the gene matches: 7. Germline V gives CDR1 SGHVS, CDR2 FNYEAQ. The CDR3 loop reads CASSPRTGAHEQYF. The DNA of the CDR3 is TGTGCCAGCAGCCCCCGGACAGGGGCCCACGAGCAGTACTTC.

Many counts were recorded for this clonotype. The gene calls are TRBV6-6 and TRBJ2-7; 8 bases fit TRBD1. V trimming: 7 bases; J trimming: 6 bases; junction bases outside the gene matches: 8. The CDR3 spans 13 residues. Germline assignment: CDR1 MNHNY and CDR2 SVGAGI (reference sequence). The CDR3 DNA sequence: TGTGCCAGCAAGGGACAGGCCCTCCTCGAGCAGTACTTC. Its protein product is CASKGQALLEQYF.

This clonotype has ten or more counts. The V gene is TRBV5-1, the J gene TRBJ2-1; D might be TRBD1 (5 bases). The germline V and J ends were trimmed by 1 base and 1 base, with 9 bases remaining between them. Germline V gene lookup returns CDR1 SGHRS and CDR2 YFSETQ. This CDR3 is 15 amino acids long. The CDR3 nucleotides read TGCGCCAGCAGCTTGAGGGGCCCGTCCTACAATGAGCAGTTCTTC. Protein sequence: CASSLRGPSYNEQFF.

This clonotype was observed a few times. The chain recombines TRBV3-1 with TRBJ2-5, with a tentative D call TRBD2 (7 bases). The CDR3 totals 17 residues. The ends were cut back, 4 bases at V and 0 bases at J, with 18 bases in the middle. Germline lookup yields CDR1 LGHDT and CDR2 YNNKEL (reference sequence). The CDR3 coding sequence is TGTGCCAGCAGCCTCCCCCGAGGGGGGGTCAACCAAGAGACCCAGTACTTC. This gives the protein CASSLPRGGVNQETQYF.

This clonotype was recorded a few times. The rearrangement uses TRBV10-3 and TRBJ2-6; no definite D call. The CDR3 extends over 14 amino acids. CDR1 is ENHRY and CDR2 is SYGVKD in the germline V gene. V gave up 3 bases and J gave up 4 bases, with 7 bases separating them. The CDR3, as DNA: TGTGCCATCAGTGAATGGAGCGGGGCCAACGTCCTGACTTTC. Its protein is CAISEWSGANVLTF.

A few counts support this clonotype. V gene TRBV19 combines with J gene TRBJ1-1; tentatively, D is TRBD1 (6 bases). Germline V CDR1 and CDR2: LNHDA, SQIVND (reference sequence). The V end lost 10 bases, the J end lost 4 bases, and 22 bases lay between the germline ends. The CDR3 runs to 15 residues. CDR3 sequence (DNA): TGTGCCACCTCAAGAGGGGCAGGGGTGGGCACTGAAGCTTTCTTT. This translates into CATSRGAGVGTEAFF.

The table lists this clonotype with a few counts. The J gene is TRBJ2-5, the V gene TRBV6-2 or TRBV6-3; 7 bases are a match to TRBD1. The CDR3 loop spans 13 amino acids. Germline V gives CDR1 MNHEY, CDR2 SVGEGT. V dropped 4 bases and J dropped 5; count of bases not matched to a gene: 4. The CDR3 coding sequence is TGTGCCAGCAGTTTGGGACAGTCGGAGACCCAGTACTTC. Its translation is CASSLGQSETQYF.

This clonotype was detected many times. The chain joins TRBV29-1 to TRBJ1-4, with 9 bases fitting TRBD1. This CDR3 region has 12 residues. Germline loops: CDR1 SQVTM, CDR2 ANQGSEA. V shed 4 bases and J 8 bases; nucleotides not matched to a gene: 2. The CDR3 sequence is CSVGQGGEKLFF. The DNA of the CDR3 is TGCAGCGTTGGACAGGGGGGAGAAAAACTGTTTTTT.